The present TCR beta chain was sequenced within a study of tissue T cells after allogeneic stem cell transplantation. Turning to the study itself: All graft-versus-host disease patients had gastrointestinal involvement and received several lines of directed therapy.

Survey-depth TCRbeta CDR3 sequencing reported V/J genes and productive frequencies. Measured with immunoSEQ multiplex PCR; TCRdb has only the in-frame clones, and not every one. The data contain under 50,000 clones, roughly 90% of them singletons. The germline gives CDR1 SNHLY, CDR2 FYNNEI. The V end was cut by 7 bases, the J end by 7 bases, with 13 bases between. There are 12 residues in the CDR3. The sample here was blood, taken before transplantation. The source is a woman aged 35 to 70 who later had graft-versus-host disease after an allogeneic stem cell transplant. V gene TRBV2 combines with J gene TRBJ2-5; D possibly corresponds to TRBD2 (6 bases). The DNA for the CDR3 is TGTGCCAGCATTAGACTAGTTGGGACCCAGTACTTC. This encodes CASIRLVGTQYF. Drawing the rest from reference TRBV2 and TRBJ2-5, the complete variable domain is EPEVTQTPSHQVTQMGQEVILRCVPISNHLYFYWYRQILGQKVEFLVSFYNNEISEKSEIFDDQFSVERPDGSNFTLKIRSTKLEDSAMYFCASIRLVGTQYFGPGTRLLVL.